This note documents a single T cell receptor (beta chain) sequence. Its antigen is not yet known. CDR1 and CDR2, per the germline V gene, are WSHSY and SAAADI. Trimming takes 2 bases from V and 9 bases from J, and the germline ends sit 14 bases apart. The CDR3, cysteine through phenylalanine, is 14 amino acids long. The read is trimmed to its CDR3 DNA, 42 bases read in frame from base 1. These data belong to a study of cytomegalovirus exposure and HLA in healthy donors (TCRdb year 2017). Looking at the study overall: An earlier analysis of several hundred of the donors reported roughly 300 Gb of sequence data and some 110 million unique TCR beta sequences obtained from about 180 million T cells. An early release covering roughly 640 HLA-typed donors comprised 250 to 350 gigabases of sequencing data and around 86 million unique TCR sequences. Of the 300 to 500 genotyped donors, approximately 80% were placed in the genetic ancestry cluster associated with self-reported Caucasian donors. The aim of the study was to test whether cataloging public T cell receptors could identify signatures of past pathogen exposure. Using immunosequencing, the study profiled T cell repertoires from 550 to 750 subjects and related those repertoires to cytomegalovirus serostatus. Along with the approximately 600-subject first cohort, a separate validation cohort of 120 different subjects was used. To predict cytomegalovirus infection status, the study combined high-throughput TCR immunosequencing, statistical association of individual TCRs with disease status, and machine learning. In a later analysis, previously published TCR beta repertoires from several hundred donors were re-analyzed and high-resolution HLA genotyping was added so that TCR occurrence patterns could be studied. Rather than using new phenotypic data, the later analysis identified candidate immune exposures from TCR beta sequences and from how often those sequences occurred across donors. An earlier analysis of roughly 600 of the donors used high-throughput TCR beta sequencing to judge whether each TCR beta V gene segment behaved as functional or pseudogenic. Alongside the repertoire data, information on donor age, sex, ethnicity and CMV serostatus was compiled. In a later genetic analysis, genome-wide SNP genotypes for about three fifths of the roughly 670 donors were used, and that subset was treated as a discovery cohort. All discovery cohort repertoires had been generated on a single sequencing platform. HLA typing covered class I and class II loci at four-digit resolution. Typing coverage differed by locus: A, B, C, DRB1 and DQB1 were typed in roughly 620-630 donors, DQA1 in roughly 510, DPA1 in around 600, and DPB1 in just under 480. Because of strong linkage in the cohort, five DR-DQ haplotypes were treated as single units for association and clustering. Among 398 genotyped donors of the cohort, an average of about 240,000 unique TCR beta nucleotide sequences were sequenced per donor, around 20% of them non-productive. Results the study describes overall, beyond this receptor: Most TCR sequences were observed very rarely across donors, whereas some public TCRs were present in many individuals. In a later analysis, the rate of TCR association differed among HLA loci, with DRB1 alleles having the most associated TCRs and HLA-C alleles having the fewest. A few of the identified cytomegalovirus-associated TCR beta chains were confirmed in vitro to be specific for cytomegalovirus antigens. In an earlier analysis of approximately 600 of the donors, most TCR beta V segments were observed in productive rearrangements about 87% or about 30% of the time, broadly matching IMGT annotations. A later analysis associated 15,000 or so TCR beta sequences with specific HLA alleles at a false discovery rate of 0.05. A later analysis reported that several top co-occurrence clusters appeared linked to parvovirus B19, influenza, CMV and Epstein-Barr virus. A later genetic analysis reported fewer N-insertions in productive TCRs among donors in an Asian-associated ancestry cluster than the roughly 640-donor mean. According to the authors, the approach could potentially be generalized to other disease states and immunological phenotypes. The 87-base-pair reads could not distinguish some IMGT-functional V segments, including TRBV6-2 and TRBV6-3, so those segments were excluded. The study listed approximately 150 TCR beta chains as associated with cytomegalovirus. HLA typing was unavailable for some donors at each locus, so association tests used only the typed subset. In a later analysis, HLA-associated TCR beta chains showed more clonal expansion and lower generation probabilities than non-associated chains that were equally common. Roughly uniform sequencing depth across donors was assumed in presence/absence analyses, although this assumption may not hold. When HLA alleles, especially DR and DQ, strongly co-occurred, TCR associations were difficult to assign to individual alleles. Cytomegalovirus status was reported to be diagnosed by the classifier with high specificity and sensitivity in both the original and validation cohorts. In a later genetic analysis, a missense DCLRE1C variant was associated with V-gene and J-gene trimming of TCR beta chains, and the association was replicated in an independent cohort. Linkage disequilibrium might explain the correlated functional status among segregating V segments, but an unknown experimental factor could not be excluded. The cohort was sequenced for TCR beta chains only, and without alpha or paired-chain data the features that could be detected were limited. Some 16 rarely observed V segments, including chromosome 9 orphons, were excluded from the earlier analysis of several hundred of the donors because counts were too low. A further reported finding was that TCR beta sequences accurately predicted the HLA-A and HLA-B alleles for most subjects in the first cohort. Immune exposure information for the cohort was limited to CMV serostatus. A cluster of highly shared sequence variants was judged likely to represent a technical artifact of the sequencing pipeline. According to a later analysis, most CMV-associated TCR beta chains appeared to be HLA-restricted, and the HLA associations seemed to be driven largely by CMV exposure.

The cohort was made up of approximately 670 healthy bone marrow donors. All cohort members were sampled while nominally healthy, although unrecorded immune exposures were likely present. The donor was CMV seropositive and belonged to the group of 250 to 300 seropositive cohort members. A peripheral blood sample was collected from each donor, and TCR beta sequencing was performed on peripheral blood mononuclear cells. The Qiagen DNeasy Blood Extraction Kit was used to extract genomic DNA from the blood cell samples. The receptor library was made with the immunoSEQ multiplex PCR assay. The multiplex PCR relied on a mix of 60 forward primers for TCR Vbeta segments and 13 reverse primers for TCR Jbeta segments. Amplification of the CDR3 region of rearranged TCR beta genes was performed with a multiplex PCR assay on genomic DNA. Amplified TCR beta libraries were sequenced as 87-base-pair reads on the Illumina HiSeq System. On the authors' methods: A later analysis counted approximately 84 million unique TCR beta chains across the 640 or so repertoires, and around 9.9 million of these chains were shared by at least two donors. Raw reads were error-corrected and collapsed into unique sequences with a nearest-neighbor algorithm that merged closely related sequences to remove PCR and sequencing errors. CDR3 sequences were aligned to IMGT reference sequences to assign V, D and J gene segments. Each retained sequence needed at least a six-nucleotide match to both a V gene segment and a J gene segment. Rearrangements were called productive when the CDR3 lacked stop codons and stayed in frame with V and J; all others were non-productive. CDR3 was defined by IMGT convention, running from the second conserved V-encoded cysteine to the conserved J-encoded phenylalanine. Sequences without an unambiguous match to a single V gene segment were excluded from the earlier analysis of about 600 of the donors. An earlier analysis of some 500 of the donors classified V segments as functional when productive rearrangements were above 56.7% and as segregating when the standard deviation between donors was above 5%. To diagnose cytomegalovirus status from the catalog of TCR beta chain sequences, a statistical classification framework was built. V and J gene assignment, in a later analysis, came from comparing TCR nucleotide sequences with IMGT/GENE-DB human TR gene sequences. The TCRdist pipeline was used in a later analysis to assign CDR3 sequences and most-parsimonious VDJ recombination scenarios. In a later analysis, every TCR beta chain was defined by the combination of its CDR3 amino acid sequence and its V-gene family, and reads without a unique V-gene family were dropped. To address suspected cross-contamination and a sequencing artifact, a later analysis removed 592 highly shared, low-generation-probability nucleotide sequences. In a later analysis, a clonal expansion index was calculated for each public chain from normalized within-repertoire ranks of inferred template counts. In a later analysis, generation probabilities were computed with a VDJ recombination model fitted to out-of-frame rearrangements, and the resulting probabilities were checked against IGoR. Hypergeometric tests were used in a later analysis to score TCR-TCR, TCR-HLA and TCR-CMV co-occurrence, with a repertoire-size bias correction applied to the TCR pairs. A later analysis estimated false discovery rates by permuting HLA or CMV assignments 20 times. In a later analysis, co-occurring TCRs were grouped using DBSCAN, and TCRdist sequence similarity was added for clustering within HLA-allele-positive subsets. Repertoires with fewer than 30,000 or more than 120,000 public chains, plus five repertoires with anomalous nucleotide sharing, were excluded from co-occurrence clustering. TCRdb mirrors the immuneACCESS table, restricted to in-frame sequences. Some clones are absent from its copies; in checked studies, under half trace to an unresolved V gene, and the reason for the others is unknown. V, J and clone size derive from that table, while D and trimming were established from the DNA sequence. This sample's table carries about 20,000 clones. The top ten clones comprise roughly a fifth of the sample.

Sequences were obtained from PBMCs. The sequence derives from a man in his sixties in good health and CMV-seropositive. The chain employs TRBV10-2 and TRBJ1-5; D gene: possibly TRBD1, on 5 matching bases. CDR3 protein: CASSEGAGPRPQHF. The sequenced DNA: TGCGCCAGCAGTGAGGGGGCAGGGCCGAGGCCCCAGCATTTT.